This record looks at one TCR beta chain sequence and its context. Its specificity is unknown. Sorted-subset replicate PCRs used about 200 ng DNA, approximately 33,000 T cell genomes. TCRdb's table, derived via immunoSEQ multiplex PCR, lists solely in-frame clones and lacks some. This sample has about 1.4 million clones; approximately 96% occur once, and the top ten carry approximately 1.1%. The CDR3 has 17 amino acids. Deletions cut 1 base from V and 3 bases from J, with 18 bases between. Germline V gene data show CDR1 as KGHSH and CDR2 as LQKENI. These data originate in a study of shared clonotypes between healthy human individuals. Splitting the CD4+ cells yielded a CD45RA+ naive subset and a CD45RA-negative memory subset. Overall study results and limits: Among non-shared clonotypes, generation probabilities were lower than among those shared by all four donors.

The chain is built from TRBV18 and TRBJ2-5; D unresolved. This TCR was sampled from a man aged 25-45 years in good health. Sequenced: naive CD4+ T cells sorted from blood. Subset indicated: CD45RA+ positively selected. The CDR3 is CASSPLILGSPKETQYF. For the CDR3, the DNA is TGTGCCAGCTCACCACTAATCCTTGGCAGCCCAAAAGAGACCCAGTACTTC.